The clone carrying this TCR beta chain was found many times. This sample is part of a study of blood T cell repertoires in COVID-19. Study overall: T cells, B-cell-depleted T cells, or PBMCs supplied cDNA or gDNA.

With 2 bases clipped from V and 10 bases from J, the junction kept 5 bases outside the gene matches. Per the germline V gene, CDR1 is SGHTS and CDR2 is YDEGEE. The CDR3 consists of 12 residues. As handled by the study authors: Amplification from reference gene primers served as the basis for estimated nucleated cell counts. TCRdb's copy holds only in-frame clones and misses some; the assay was immunoSEQ multiplex PCR. For V, J and clone size, that table is used; D and trimming come from the DNA. Here the sample spans under 200,000 clones, about four fifths being singletons. The rearrangement uses TRBV5-8 and TRBJ2-5; 7 positions match TRBD1. Specimen: peripheral blood. This clonotype originated in a man between 70 and 80 years old with active or convalescent COVID-19. CDR3 nucleotide sequence: TGTGCCAGCAGCTTAGACAGGGTGGACCAGTACTTC. This codes for CASSLDRVDQYF.